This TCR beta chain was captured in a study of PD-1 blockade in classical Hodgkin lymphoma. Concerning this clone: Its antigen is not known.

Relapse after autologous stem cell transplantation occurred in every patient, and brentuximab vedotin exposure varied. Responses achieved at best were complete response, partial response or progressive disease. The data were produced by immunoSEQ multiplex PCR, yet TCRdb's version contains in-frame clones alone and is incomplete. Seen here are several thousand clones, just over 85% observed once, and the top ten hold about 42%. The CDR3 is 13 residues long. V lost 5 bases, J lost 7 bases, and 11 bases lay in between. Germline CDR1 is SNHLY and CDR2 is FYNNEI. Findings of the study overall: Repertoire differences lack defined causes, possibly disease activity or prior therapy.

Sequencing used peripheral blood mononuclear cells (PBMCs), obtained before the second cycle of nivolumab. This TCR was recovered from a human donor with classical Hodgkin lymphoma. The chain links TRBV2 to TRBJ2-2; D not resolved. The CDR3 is CASSSRTGGELFF. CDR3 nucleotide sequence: TGTGCCAGCAGTTCCAGAACGGGCGGGGAGCTGTTTTTT. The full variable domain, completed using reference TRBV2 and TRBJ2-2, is EPEVTQTPSHQVTQMGQEVILRCVPISNHLYFYWYRQILGQKVEFLVSFYNNEISEKSEIFDDQFSVERPDGSNFTLKIRSTKLEDSAMYFCASSSRTGGELFFGEGSRLTVL.